A single sample is the source of the 5 T cell receptor beta chains below, sequenced in a study of T-cell memory formation after mild COVID-19. TCRdb independently ran MiXCR on the 5' RACE reads; one entry per CDR3 protein. The sample carries about 390,000 distinct CDR3 sequences, under 25% recorded once. Material: PBMCs or a T cell subset sorted from them (not recorded which). Receptors were obtained from an adult woman who had mild COVID-19 (a few samples of this study predate the infection). Cell type and time point are not known.

This clonotype came up a few times. The rearrangement uses TRBV12-3 or TRBV12-4 and TRBJ1-1, with D unclear. This CDR3 spans 12 amino acids. V was pared by 3 bases and J by 9 bases, with 11 bases between. The CDR3 bases are TGTGCCAGCAGTTTCCCCAAAGGCAAAGCTTTCTTT. It is translated as CASSFPKGKAFF.

The V and J genes are TRBV7-7 and TRBJ2-7; a possible D gene is TRBD2 (6 bases). In germline, CDR1 is SSHAT, CDR2 FNYEAQ (reference sequence). This CDR3 contains 16 residues. V dropped 5 bases and J dropped 3 bases, with 20 bases sitting between them. The CDR3 DNA sequence: TGTGCCAGCAGCCAGTCGGGACTCCTAAGGGTCTACGAGCAGTACTTC. It yields the protein CASSQSGLLRVYEQYF.

The rearrangement links TRBV24-1 to TRBJ1-5, with D perhaps matching TRBD1 (6 bases). The germline V gene has CDR1 KGHDR and CDR2 SFDVKD. The CDR3 loop spans 13 amino acids. V lost 6 bases to trimming and J lost 7 bases, with 12 bases between them. The CDR3 DNA sequence: TGTGCCACCAGTCCAGGGGTCGGGCAGCCCCAGCATTTT. Translating gives CATSPGVGQPQHF.

This clonotype has at least ten counts. The chain recombines TRBV5-1 with TRBJ2-7, with D perhaps matching TRBD1 (6 bases). The CDR3 has 15 amino acids. Germline V lookup: CDR1 SGHRS, CDR2 YFSETQ. Trimming pared 0 bases from V and 0 bases from J, leaving 10 bases between. Here the CDR3 reads CASSLDRADSYEQYF. Here the CDR3 DNA reads TGCGCCAGCAGCTTGGACAGGGCAGACTCCTACGAGCAGTACTTC.

This clonotype was counted only a few times. CDR3 region: CSARRGSGTGELFF. The CDR3 nucleotides read TGCAGTGCCAGACGAGGGTCGGGCACCGGGGAGCTGTTTTTT. The V and J genes are TRBV20-1 and TRBJ2-2; the D gene is possibly TRBD2 (5 bases). Trimming pared 6 bases from V and 4 bases from J, leaving 15 bases between. CDR3 length: 14 amino acids. Germline loops: CDR1 DFQATT, CDR2 SNEGSKA (reference sequence).